Listed below are T cell receptor beta chains from one sample, sequenced in a study of beta chain features in type 1 diabetes. TCRdb's copy holds only in-frame clones and misses some; the assay was immunoSEQ multiplex PCR. The sample includes more than 300,000 clones, over 7% of them seen just once. The source material was central memory CD4+ T cells from blood. The receptors were gathered from a man aged 30 to 45 with type 1 diabetes. CDR3s include the opening cysteine and the closing phenylalanine or tryptophan. D genes are given only for firm matches. Clone size is stated in some rows and not others, as once, few, many or a class when expanded.

V,J,size,D,CDR3,DNA
TRBV4-2,TRBJ2-1,.,.,CASSQEVQRADLYNEQFF,TGTGCCAGCAGCCAAGAAGTCCAGCGGGCCGATCTCTACAATGAGCAGTTCTTC
TRBV28,TRBJ2-1,.,.,CASKIPGTYTYNEQFF,TGTGCCAGCAAAATACCCGGGACATACACCTACAATGAGCAGTTCTTC
TRBV28,TRBJ2-5,.,TRBD2,CASSTLRLAEQETQYF,TGTGCCAGCAGCACACTTCGACTAGCGGAACAAGAGACCCAGTACTTC
TRBV6-1,TRBJ1-6,.,.,CASSEGQKAPLHF,TGTGCCAGCAGTGAAGGCCAGAAGGCACCCCTCCACTTT
TRBV9,TRBJ2-3,few,.,CASSGDITDTQYF,TGTGCCAGCAGTGGGGATATCACAGATACGCAGTATTTT
TRBV21-1,TRBJ2-1,.,.,CASSRGRVNNEQFF,TGTGCCAGCAGCAGAGGAAGGGTCAACAATGAGCAGTTCTTC
TRBV6-1,TRBJ2-1,few,.,CASRSDAAGNNEQFF,TGTGCCAGCAGATCAGACGCCGCTGGGAACAATGAGCAGTTCTTC
TRBV5-4,TRBJ1-4,.,.,CASSLDPGGEKLFF,TGTGCCAGCAGCTTGGACCCTGGCGGGGAAAAACTGTTTTTT
TRBV5-1,TRBJ2-5,few,TRBD1,CASSLGQTGQETQYF,TGCGCCAGCAGCTTGGGGCAGACAGGGCAAGAGACCCAGTACTTC
TRBV1,TRBJ2-7,.,.,CTSSQDSQGAGEQYF,TGCACCAGCAGCCAAGATTCCCAGGGGGCAGGCGAGCAGTACTTC
TRBV7-9,TRBJ2-3,few,.,CASRLVWATDTQYF,TGTGCCAGCAGGCTAGTTTGGGCCACAGATACGCAGTATTTT
TRBV5-1,TRBJ1-2,few,TRBD1,CASSSAGDRDYGYTF,TGCGCCAGCAGCTCCGCAGGGGACAGGGACTATGGCTACACCTTC
TRBV15,TRBJ2-1,many,TRBD2,CATSRTSGGRNEQFF,TGTGCCACCAGCAGAACTAGCGGGGGGCGGAATGAGCAGTTCTTC
TRBV28,TRBJ2-3,few,TRBD2,CASKAGGRGTDTQYF,TGTGCCAGCAAGGCGGGGGGGCGGGGCACAGATACGCAGTATTTT
TRBV5-4,TRBJ2-3,.,.,CASSLGGPHADTQYF,TGTGCCAGCAGCTTGGGGGGACCGCACGCAGATACGCAGTATTTT
TRBV14,TRBJ1-1,few,.,CASSQDLGRTEAFF,TGTGCCAGCAGCCAAGACTTAGGACGCACTGAAGCTTTCTTT
TRBV27,TRBJ1-5,few,.,CASSLRVSNQPQHF,TGTGCCAGCAGTTTACGGGTTAGCAATCAGCCCCAGCATTTT
TRBV30,TRBJ1-2,few,.,CAFKGGGRHTDSYGYTF,TGTGCCTTCAAAGGTGGGGGGCGTCATACTGATTCCTATGGCTACACCTTC
TRBV14,TRBJ1-2,few,.,CASSRGVDYGYTF,TGTGCCAGCAGCCGAGGGGTGGACTATGGCTACACCTTC
TRBV4-3,TRBJ1-3,few,.,CASSQEFSRPRLYF,TGCGCCAGCAGCCAAGAGTTTAGCAGGCCCCGTTTATATTTT
TRBV7-2,TRBJ2-7,few,.,CASSLVFEAGEQYF,TGTGCCAGCAGCTTAGTCTTCGAGGCGGGGGAGCAGTACTTC
TRBV15,TRBJ2-1,many,TRBD2,CATSRDSSGANEQFF,TGTGCCACCAGCAGAGATTCGAGCGGGGCCAATGAGCAGTTCTTC
TRBV5-1,TRBJ2-2,few,.,CASSPGRANTGELFF,TGCGCCAGCAGCCCGGGACGGGCGAACACCGGGGAGCTGTTTTTT
TRBV19,TRBJ2-6,.,TRBD1,CASYQRPGTGNPNSGANVLTF,TGTGCTTCCTACCAAAGACCCGGGACAGGGAACCCTAACTCTGGGGCCAACGTCCTGACTTTC
TRBV5-5,TRBJ2-1,many,TRBD2,CASSLYTSGGQYNEQFF,TGTGCCAGCAGCTTGTATACTAGCGGGGGGCAGTACAATGAGCAGTTCTTC
TRBV2,TRBJ1-1,few,.,CASIPGARSEAFF,TGTGCCAGCATTCCGGGGGCGAGGTCTGAAGCTTTCTTT
TRBV6-1,TRBJ1-2,few,.,CASSSTELYGYTF,TGTGCCAGCAGTTCCACCGAACTCTATGGCTACACCTTC
TRBV29-1,TRBJ1-3,.,.,CSVDRGGSGNTIYF,TGCAGCGTTGATCGCGGGGGCTCTGGAAACACCATATATTTT
TRBV15,TRBJ1-1,few,.,CATSRGGGVTEAFF,TGTGCCACCAGCAGGGGCGGAGGGGTCACTGAAGCTTTCTTT
TRBV25-1,TRBJ1-1,.,.,CASSESRPSSNTEAFF,TGTGCCAGCAGTGAATCTCGGCCATCCTCGAACACTGAAGCTTTCTTT
TRBV28,TRBJ2-5,few,.,CASSLGDQETQYF,TGTGCCAGCAGTTTGGGAGATCAAGAGACCCAGTACTTC
TRBV30,TRBJ2-7,few,.,CAWRGGSYEQYF,TGTGCCTGGAGGGGGGGAAGCTACGAGCAGTACTTC
TRBV6-6,TRBJ2-3,.,.,CASSFQQGPDTQYF,TGTGCCAGCAGTTTCCAACAGGGACCAGATACGCAGTATTTT
TRBV7-2,TRBJ2-3,few,.,CASSLVVDTQYF,TGTGCCAGCAGCTTAGTTGTAGATACGCAGTATTTT